This T cell receptor (beta chain) was identified during a study of regulatory T cells in long-lasting Graves disease (dated by TCRdb to the early 2020s). The study in broad terms: Patients with newly diagnosed Graves' disease had been on antithyroid drugs for under 3 months. The study was registered as a clinical trial and conducted in China. Persistent Graves' disease patients were compared with newly diagnosed Graves' disease patients by peripheral blood TCR sequencing and RNA sequencing. A total of about 35 samples underwent TCR sequencing, from 13 patients with persistent Graves' disease and roughly 20 patients with newly diagnosed Graves' disease. The research as a whole found: Peripheral blood alone was examined, since thyroid tissue, which constituted the primary lesion, could not be accessed. Sequencing and analysis were restricted to the TCR beta chain. Preferential use of TRBV28, TRBJ1-2 and TRBJ2-5 was observed in persistent disease, whereas TRBV20-1 and TRBJ2-1 were favored in newly diagnosed disease. More public clonotypes were shared among persistent patients (roughly 2,700) than among newly diagnosed patients (more than 900). The authors acknowledged the small sample size as a limitation that may reduce accuracy. Compared with newly diagnosed patients, patients with persistent Graves' disease had lower TCR Shannon entropy and fewer highly expanded clones, which suggests clonal expansion.

As to this clonotype: Its antigen is not yet known. This may be a read error, as it is one base from a much larger clone.

Via the germline V gene, CDR1 is KGHSH and CDR2 LQKENI. From the cysteine through the phenylalanine, the CDR3 covers 16 amino acids. The DNA shown is the 48-base CDR3, in frame from base 1. To prepare the library, multiplex PCR was applied. Reads for this sample came from an Illumina HiSeq 4000. TCR beta libraries were built with iRepertoire HTBI primers and Arm-PCR amplification of CDR3 regions. PCR products were gel purified before sequencing. In the authors' own workflow: Gene usage analysis of CDR3 amino acid clonotypes relied on the roughly 60 TRBV and fewer than 15 TRBJ segments identified across samples. COPE and FqMerger were used to merge filtered high-quality paired reads into contigs. Contigs were aligned with BLAST to IMGT TRBV, TRBD and TRBJ reference genes, and CDR3 was defined per IMGT. Any clonotype with a frequency above 0.1% was classified as a highly expanded clone. Shannon entropy served as the measure of repertoire diversity, while the Gini coefficient captured V-J evenness. Clonotypes shared by more than one individual were considered public. TCRdb cleaned the public reads at Q25 with fastp, built clones with MiXCR and kept in-frame beta chains. Rows with one shared CDR3 protein collapse into an entry with the most common genes and DNA. TCRdb, not the original authors, processed these V and J calls. This sample is represented by more than 400,000 distinct CDR3 sequences; roughly 17% of them were singletons. Of the sample, 12% is held by the ten largest clones.

The time point label, as the study defines it: newly diagnosed GD, antithyroid drugs for less than 3 months. For both TCR sequencing and RNA sequencing, RNA was extracted from PBMCs in TRIzol. Graves' disease was diagnosed according to American Thyroid Association guidelines. Recruitment of patients was carried out at an endocrinology department in Xi'an, China. Each patient gave approximately 9 milliliters of peripheral blood, collected in an EDTA anticoagulant tube. PBMCs were isolated by Ficoll Paque Plus density gradient separation without further T cell sorting. An Agilent 2100 Bioanalyzer and agarose gel were used to check RNA quality, and a NanoDrop 2000 was used to measure RNA concentration. Another study also made use of these data, one on T cells in Graves' hyperthyroidism and ophthalmopathy. As the second paper documents: A patient counted as having stable Graves' hyperthyroidism if no progression to ophthalmopathy occurred over 18 months of follow-up. The hyperthyroidism patients were between 18 and 65 years old and newly diagnosed, with a disease duration of less than 2 months. Patients with uncontrolled infections, other autoimmune diseases, pregnancy or lactation were excluded. Diagnoses relied on clinical symptoms, serum thyroxine and TRAb, thyroid ultrasound and orbital computed tomography. A first-round RT-PCR of the TCR CDR3 used the HTBI primer set with the Qiagen OneStep RT-PCR kit. Most expanded thyroid clonotypes (frequency above 0.001) were also detected in blood, suggesting blood repertoires may reflect thyroid immune responses. A 13 V-J signature model separated ophthalmopathy from stable hyperthyroidism, with over 85% sensitivity and about 81% specificity in cross-validation and 80%/75% in testing. In validation, the model predicted progression to ophthalmopathy with approximately 70% sensitivity and 72% to 85% specificity, a median of 6.5 months before onset. To identify TCR V-J signatures that set the groups apart, the researchers used a discovery cohort of about a hundred patients, made up of approximately 43 with Graves' ophthalmopathy and approximately 57 with stable Graves' hyperthyroidism. Whether ophthalmopathy could be predicted prospectively was tested in an independent validation cohort made up of 18 to 20 hyperthyroidism patients plus 17 patients who later progressed to ophthalmopathy. For training and testing, the approximately 97 patients in the discovery cohort were randomly divided in a 7:3 ratio. In addition, the study compared T-cell repertoires in thyroid tissue and in blood from a handful of Graves' hyperthyroidism patients. After blood sampling, hyperthyroidism patients were treated with methimazole at a starting dose of 30 mg daily, and ophthalmopathy patients were treated with high-dose intravenous methylprednisolone. Libraries were constructed in a second round of multiplex PCR, after which size selection and purification were performed. Paired-end sequencing of the libraries was performed with 100 bp reads on an Illumina HiSeq2000. SOAPnuke was used to process the raw data, throwing out any read that contained adapters or uncalled bases, had a mean Phred below 15, or lacked an exact constant-primer or identifier match. COPE v1.2.5 was used to merge the high-quality paired reads, and each unique nucleotide sequence was defined as a clonotype. Clonotypes were aligned to IMGT TRBV, TRBD and TRBJ reference segments using MiTCR v1.1. Only V-J combinations with frequency above 0.0001, covering approximately 99% of repertoires, were analysed. The TCS score was defined as the ratio of F50 (clonal expansion) to E x V (chaos), calculated using BLOSUM62-based TCRdist between CDR3 peptides within each V-J. Welch's t-statistics and random forest reduced approximately 520 V-J features to about 13, which were used in a naive Bayes classifier (R e1071). No statistical method was used to fix the sample size in advance, and group allocation was not hidden from the investigators. The paper reports TCR Vbeta CDR3 sequencing of about 140 peripheral blood samples: around 45 ophthalmopathy, under 80 hyperthyroidism and roughly 17 progressor patients.

This clonotype was obtained from a man in his forties or fifties with Graves disease. Donor details come from another sample of the same person, matched by shared clones. The rearranged chain carries TRBV18 and TRBJ1-4; the best D guess is TRBD1, with 5 bases matching. This specimen consisted of peripheral blood mononuclear cells (PBMCs), obtained at new diagnosis, from a patient treated with antithyroid drugs. The sequenced DNA: TGTGCCAGCTTACCACCCACGGGACCTTGGAATGAAAAACTGTTTTTT. It translates to CASLPPTGPWNEKLFF.